This TCR beta chain is drawn from a study of blood T cells in healthy people across ages. General observations from the study: Long-lived donors exceeded aged donors in naive CD4+ cells and diversity.

Points on this clonotype: Its antigen is as yet unknown.

The CDR3 has 16 residues. CDR1 is DFQATT and CDR2 is SNEGSKA in the germline V gene (reference sequence). V was cut by 3 bases and J by 0 bases, with 15 bases left in between. Primed by a sample-barcoded 5' primer and a J-beta primer mix, a second PCR proceeded for about 6 to 12 cycles. Unique molecular identifiers of 12 random nucleotides labeled each cDNA. In TCRdb, the 5' RACE reads were re-called with MiXCR into one record per CDR3 protein. The sample carries around 800,000 distinct CDR3 sequences, approximately 67% recorded once. This receptor was obtained from a young man in good health. The sample taken for sequencing was blood. This rearrangement joins TRBV20-1 to TRBJ2-1, with a possible D match to TRBD2 (5 bases). CDR3 residues: CSASFPGSVSYNEQFF. Written as DNA, the CDR3 is TGCAGTGCTAGTTTCCCAGGTAGCGTCTCCTACAATGAGCAGTTCTTC.